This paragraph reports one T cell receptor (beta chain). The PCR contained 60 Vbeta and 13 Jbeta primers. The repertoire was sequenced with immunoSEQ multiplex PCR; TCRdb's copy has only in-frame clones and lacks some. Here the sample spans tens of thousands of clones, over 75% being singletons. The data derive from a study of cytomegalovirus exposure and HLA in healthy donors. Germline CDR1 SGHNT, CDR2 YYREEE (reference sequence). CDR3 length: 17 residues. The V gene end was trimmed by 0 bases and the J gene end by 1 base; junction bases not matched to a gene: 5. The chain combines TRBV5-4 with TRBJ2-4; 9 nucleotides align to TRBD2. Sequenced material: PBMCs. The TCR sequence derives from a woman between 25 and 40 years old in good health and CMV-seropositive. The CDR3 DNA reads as TGTGCCAGCAGCTTGGGGGGACTAGCATCCGCCAAAAACATTCAGTACTTC. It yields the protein CASSLGGLASAKNIQYF.